This T cell receptor (beta chain) came from a study of CXCR3-negative and CXCR3-positive naive CD8 T cells. General observations from the study: Memory CD8+ cells showed much lower diversity, while both naive subsets displayed comparably high diversity. For CXCR3-positive naive cells, TRB CDR3s were more hydrophobic than those of CXCR3-negative naive cells. Both naive subsets, CXCR3-negative and CXCR3-positive, displayed similar TRBV-TRBJ usage, unlike memory cells.

Details on this clonotype: Its antigen is unidentified.

All TRB cDNA libraries came from 5' RACE performed with UMI labels. Following a re-call of the 5' RACE reads, TCRdb has one entry per CDR3 protein and lacks DNA. The sample table includes over 35,000 distinct CDR3 sequences. CD45RO-CCR7+CD27+CD95- defined naive CD8+ T cells. Per the germline V gene, CDR1 is MNHEY and CDR2 is SMNVEV (reference sequence). CDR3 size: 14 residues. The sample was naive CXCR3- CD8+ T cells from blood. Subset: CD45RO-CCR7+CD27+CD95- naive CD8+ T cells lacking CXCR3 (TNR3-). This chain joins TRBV27 and TRBJ1-5; TCRdb calls TRBD1, which cannot be checked without DNA. This clonotype was obtained from a human donor in good health. Some clones in this sample may be carry-over from other donors' samples. The CDR3 is CASSRDRDYQPQHF.